The sequence of this T cell receptor (beta chain) was determined in a study of shared clonotypes between healthy human individuals. This CDR3 is built from 18 residues. Here immunoSEQ multiplex PCR was the method, and the copy in TCRdb shows in-frame clones only, minus some. Altogether 760,000 or so clones are present, roughly 96% being singletons, with the ten largest covering about 0.25%. In the naive CD8 group, cells lacked CD45RO and were positively selected for CCR7, so terminally differentiated effector memory CD45RA+ cells were left out. The healthy adult donors were HIV-negative and reported no recent acute infections or vaccinations.

The sample consisted of naive CD8+ T cells sorted from blood. The J gene is TRBJ2-2, the V gene TRBV21-1; the DNA was not compared with TRBD2, the D call given in the table. TRBV21-1 is annotated as a pseudogene. The TCR originated in a man between 25 and 39 years old in good health. The CDR3 protein is CASSKAWSKLTFTGELFF. The CDR3 nucleotides read TGTGCCAGCAGCAAAGCCTGGAGCAAGCTTACTTTCACCGGGGAGCTGTTTTTT.